Listed below are T cell receptor beta chains from one sample, sequenced in a study of long-term antiretroviral therapy in people with HIV. Sequenced by immunoSEQ multiplex PCR; TCRdb stores in-frame clones only, minus some. The sample consists of 42,000 or so clones, about 85% of them appearing once. The material sequenced was unsorted PBMCs, taken 3.1 years after starting antiretroviral therapy. These receptors were collected from a woman aged 45-65 years with HIV. Each CDR3 is given with its conserved first and last residue. Fields, in order: J gene, D gene, V gene, clone size, CDR3 DNA, CDR3 protein. D genes are given only for firm matches. Not every row has a clone size; where given, it reads once, few, many or a size class.

J: TRBJ2-3
D: .
V: TRBV19
size: .
DNA: TGTGCCAGTATGGGGGGGCCAGATACGCAGTATTTT
CDR3: CASMGGPDTQYF

J: TRBJ1-2
D: .
V: TRBV18
size: .
DNA: TGTGCCAGCTCAACGGGCGATTATGGCTACACCTTC
CDR3: CASSTGDYGYTF

J: TRBJ1-1
D: .
V: TRBV7-3
size: few
DNA: TGTGCCAGCGGATGGAGACAGAACACTGAAGCTTTCTTT
CDR3: CASGWRQNTEAFF

J: TRBJ1-6
D: .
V: TRBV18
size: .
DNA: TGTGCCAGCTCACGATCGTACGAATCACCCCTCCACTTT
CDR3: CASSRSYESPLHF

J: TRBJ1-1
D: .
V: TRBV13
size: .
DNA: TGTGCCAGCAGCCCTCTGGTGAACACTGAAGCTTTCTTT
CDR3: CASSPLVNTEAFF

J: TRBJ1-2
D: TRBD1
V: TRBV18
size: .
DNA: TGTGCCAGCTCCCTTGCACCGGGACCAGGGGGGGACTACACCTTC
CDR3: CASSLAPGPGGDYTF

J: TRBJ1-1
D: .
V: TRBV18
size: .
DNA: TGTGCCAGCTCGAGGCAAACAGGAGAGAACACTGAAGCTTTCTTT
CDR3: CASSRQTGENTEAFF

J: TRBJ2-5
D: .
V: TRBV10-2
size: .
DNA: TGCGCCACCCGTCCACAAAAGGGGGAGGCGGGGGCCCTCCAAGAGACCCAGTACTTC
CDR3: CATRPQKGEAGALQETQYF

J: TRBJ2-1
D: TRBD1
V: TRBV9
size: .
DNA: TGTGCCAGCAGCGAGGGGGACAGGGGGTACAATGAGCAGTTCTTC
CDR3: CASSEGDRGYNEQFF

J: TRBJ1-4
D: .
V: TRBV28
size: .
DNA: TGTGCCAGCAGTAGGGGAGGCGATGAAAAACTGTTTTTT
CDR3: CASSRGGDEKLFF

J: TRBJ1-2
D: .
V: TRBV5-6
size: .
DNA: TGTGCCAGCAGCCCCCGCCCAGGGCTGAAGAATGGCTACACCTTC
CDR3: CASSPRPGLKNGYTF

J: TRBJ2-7
D: .
V: TRBV7-9
size: few
DNA: TGTGCCAGCAGCCTCGCCCGGGCAGGGGATGACGAGCAGTACTTC
CDR3: CASSLARAGDDEQYF

J: TRBJ2-7
D: .
V: TRBV7-9
size: .
DNA: TGTGCCAGCACCTTGCTCAGAGAGGGGACGTACTCCCAGCAGTACTTC
CDR3: CASTLLREGTYSQQYF

J: TRBJ1-3
D: .
V: TRBV7-9
size: .
DNA: TGTGCCAGCACCCCGGTCGCCCGAAACACCATATATTTT
CDR3: CASTPVARNTIYF

J: TRBJ2-1
D: .
V: TRBV29-1
size: .
DNA: TGCAGCGCTGAGCCAGGGTACAATGAGCAGTTCTTC
CDR3: CSAEPGYNEQFF

J: TRBJ2-1
D: .
V: TRBV29-1
size: .
DNA: TGCAGCCCATCCCCGGGACCCCGACCGAACAATGAGCAGTTCTTC
CDR3: CSPSPGPRPNNEQFF

J: TRBJ2-3
D: .
V: TRBV20-1
size: .
DNA: TGCTCCCGGGGAGACACAGATACGCAGTATTTT
CDR3: CSRGDTDTQYF

J: TRBJ2-7
D: .
V: TRBV7-9
size: .
DNA: TGTGCCAGCAGACCGGACAGAGCGTACTCCTACGAGCAGTACTTC
CDR3: CASRPDRAYSYEQYF

J: TRBJ2-2
D: TRBD1
V: TRBV19
size: .
DNA: TGTGCCAGTGGACAGGGGGCCGGGGAGCTGTTTTTT
CDR3: CASGQGAGELFF

J: TRBJ1-2
D: .
V: TRBV18
size: .
DNA: TGTGCCAGCTCACCTACGACCCAGGTCCCTAACTATGGCTACACCTTC
CDR3: CASSPTTQVPNYGYTF

J: TRBJ2-5
D: TRBD2
V: TRBV13
size: few
DNA: TGTGCCAGCAGCAGACGTAGCGGGGGCCCACGGGAGACCCAGTACTTC
CDR3: CASSRRSGGPRETQYF

J: TRBJ2-5
D: .
V: TRBV2
size: once
DNA: TGTGCCAGCAGTGAAGCGCGTGTCAGGGCGGGGACCCAGTACTTC
CDR3: CASSEARVRAGTQYF

J: TRBJ2-7
D: TRBD2
V: TRBV7-2
size: .
DNA: TGTGCCAGCAGTGGTAGCGGGGGACCCTCCTACGAGCAGTACTTC
CDR3: CASSGSGGPSYEQYF

J: TRBJ2-7
D: .
V: TRBV10-1
size: once
DNA: TGCGCCAGCAGCAAAGGACAGACCTACGAGCAGTACTTC
CDR3: CASSKGQTYEQYF

J: TRBJ1-6
D: .
V: TRBV2
size: once
DNA: TGTGCCAGCAGTATCTCAAATAATTCACCCCTCCACTTT
CDR3: CASSISNNSPLHF

J: TRBJ2-6
D: .
V: TRBV29-1
size: .
DNA: TGCAGCGTTCAAGGGACCTCCTCTGGGGCCAACGTCCTGACTTTC
CDR3: CSVQGTSSGANVLTF

J: TRBJ2-7
D: .
V: TRBV2
size: .
DNA: TGTGCCAGCTCCGTGAGCTCCTACGAGCAGTACTTC
CDR3: CASSVSSYEQYF

J: TRBJ2-1
D: TRBD2
V: TRBV30
size: .
DNA: TGTGCCTGGAGATCTCGGCGGGGGGGTGAGCAGTTCTTC
CDR3: CAWRSRRGGEQFF

J: TRBJ1-5
D: .
V: TRBV5-1
size: .
DNA: TGCGCCAGCAGCTTGGGTGCCGATCAGCCCCAGCATTTT
CDR3: CASSLGADQPQHF

J: TRBJ2-1
D: TRBD2
V: TRBV11-2
size: .
DNA: TGTGCCAGCAGCTTAGGGGTGGTCCAGCGGGGGTACAATGAGCAGTTCTTC
CDR3: CASSLGVVQRGYNEQFF

J: TRBJ1-2
D: .
V: TRBV2
size: .
DNA: TGTGCCAGCATCCGGGGGTGGGTCGGTGGCTACACCTTC
CDR3: CASIRGWVGGYTF

J: TRBJ1-2
D: .
V: TRBV6-5
size: .
DNA: TGTGCCAGCAGTTTGGAGAAGGGCTACACCTTC
CDR3: CASSLEKGYTF

J: TRBJ1-1
D: .
V: TRBV29-1
size: once
DNA: TGCAGCGTTGGTTTGCGGGGAAGGGAGAACACTGAAGCTTTCTTT
CDR3: CSVGLRGRENTEAFF

J: TRBJ2-1
D: TRBD2
V: TRBV7-2
size: .
DNA: TGTGCCAGCAGCTTAGAGGGCGGGGGGGGCAATGAGCAGTTCTTC
CDR3: CASSLEGGGGNEQFF

J: TRBJ1-2
D: .
V: TRBV4-2
size: .
DNA: TGTGCCAGCAGCCAAGATGCGTCTCTGGGAGGCTACACCTTC
CDR3: CASSQDASLGGYTF

J: TRBJ2-3
D: TRBD2
V: TRBV5-8
size: .
DNA: TGTGCCAGCAGCTTGGAACTAGCGGGGAACACAGATACGCAGTATTTT
CDR3: CASSLELAGNTDTQYF

J: TRBJ1-1
D: .
V: TRBV29-1
size: .
DNA: TGCAGCGTTGAGGTCCATAAGGAAAGTTTGACTGAAGCTTTCTTT
CDR3: CSVEVHKESLTEAFF

J: TRBJ1-4
D: .
V: TRBV5-1
size: .
DNA: TGCGCCAGCAGCTTTCAGGGACCGCGTGGGGGTGAAAAACTGTTTTTT
CDR3: CASSFQGPRGGEKLFF

J: TRBJ1-4
D: TRBD1
V: TRBV29-1
size: .
DNA: TGCAGCGTCGCCGGGACAGTCAATGAAAAACTGTTTTTT
CDR3: CSVAGTVNEKLFF

J: TRBJ1-5
D: .
V: TRBV5-8
size: .
DNA: TGTGCCAGCAGCTTGATAGGTGGGCAGGGTCAGCCCCAGCATTTT
CDR3: CASSLIGGQGQPQHF

J: TRBJ1-2
D: .
V: TRBV6-5
size: .
DNA: TGTGCCAGCAGTACCGGGACCCGGCGTGGCTACACCTTC
CDR3: CASSTGTRRGYTF

J: TRBJ1-2
D: .
V: TRBV18
size: .
DNA: TGTGCTAGCTCACCTTCAGGGTCGGATGGCTACACCTTC
CDR3: CASSPSGSDGYTF

J: TRBJ1-6
D: .
V: TRBV5-6
size: .
DNA: TGTGCCAGCAGTTATACTGCATGGCATAATTCACCCCTCCACTTT
CDR3: CASSYTAWHNSPLHF

J: TRBJ2-1
D: .
V: TRBV11-2
size: .
DNA: TGTGCCAGCAGCCCCCGTGAGGTCCTCTCAGGGAATGAGCAGTTCTTC
CDR3: CASSPREVLSGNEQFF

J: TRBJ2-7
D: .
V: TRBV4-3
size: .
DNA: TGCGCCAGCAGCCAAGAAAAAACAGGGCGCTACGAGCAGTACTTC
CDR3: CASSQEKTGRYEQYF

J: TRBJ1-1
D: .
V: TRBV18
size: .
DNA: TGTGCCAGCTCCCCGGGGGGCTGGGAAACTGAAGCTTTCTTT
CDR3: CASSPGGWETEAFF

J: TRBJ1-5
D: .
V: TRBV19
size: .
DNA: TGTGCCAGTAGTATAGATGGGCGGCGCAATCAGCCCCAGCATTTT
CDR3: CASSIDGRRNQPQHF

J: TRBJ2-2
D: .
V: TRBV4-2
size: .
DNA: TGTGCCAGCAGCCAAGTATCGGCCGGGGAGCTGTTTTTT
CDR3: CASSQVSAGELFF

J: TRBJ1-6
D: .
V: TRBV5-4
size: .
DNA: TGTGCCAGCAGCATTTTTGAAAGCTCCTATAATTCACCCCTCCACTTT
CDR3: CASSIFESSYNSPLHF